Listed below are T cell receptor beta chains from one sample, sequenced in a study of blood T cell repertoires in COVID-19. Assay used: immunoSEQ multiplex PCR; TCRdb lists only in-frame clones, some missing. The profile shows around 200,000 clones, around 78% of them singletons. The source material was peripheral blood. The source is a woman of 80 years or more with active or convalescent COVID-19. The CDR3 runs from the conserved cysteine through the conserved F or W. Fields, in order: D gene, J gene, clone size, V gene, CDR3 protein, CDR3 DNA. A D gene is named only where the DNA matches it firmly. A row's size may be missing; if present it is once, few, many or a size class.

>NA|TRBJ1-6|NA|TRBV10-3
CAISESAAGNSPLHF
TGTGCCATCAGTGAGTCGGCGGCAGGGAATTCACCCCTCCACTTT
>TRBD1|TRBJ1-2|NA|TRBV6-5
CASSTRTGRRGYTF
TGTGCCAGCAGCACACGGACAGGGCGACGGGGCTACACCTTC
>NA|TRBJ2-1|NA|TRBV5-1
CASSPGDPYNEQFF
TGCGCCAGCAGCCCGGGGGACCCGTACAATGAGCAGTTCTTC
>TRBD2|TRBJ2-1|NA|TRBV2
CASSLGLAGTKDFNEQFF
TGTGCCAGCAGCCTCGGACTAGCGGGTACGAAGGATTTCAATGAGCAGTTCTTC
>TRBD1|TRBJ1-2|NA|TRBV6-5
CASSYGQGLGRGYTF
TGTGCCAGCAGTTACGGACAGGGACTCGGAAGAGGCTACACCTTC
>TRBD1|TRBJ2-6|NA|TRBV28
CASGSQGQGVSNVLTF
TGTGCCAGCGGATCCCAGGGGCAGGGGGTGTCCAACGTCCTGACTTTC
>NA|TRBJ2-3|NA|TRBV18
CASSHGGVADTQYF
TGTGCCAGCTCTCACGGGGGAGTGGCAGATACGCAGTATTTT
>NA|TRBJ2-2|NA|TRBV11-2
CTTGVRQNTGELFF
TGTACCACGGGGGTTAGACAGAACACCGGGGAGCTGTTTTTT
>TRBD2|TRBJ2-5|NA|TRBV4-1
CASSPSHDGGGALETQYF
TGCGCCAGCAGCCCCTCCCACGACGGCGGGGGGGCCCTGGAGACCCAGTACTTC
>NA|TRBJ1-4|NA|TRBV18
CASSAGTLEKLFF
TGTGCCAGCTCAGCGGGAACCTTAGAAAAACTGTTTTTT
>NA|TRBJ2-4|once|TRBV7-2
CASSFNPAAENIQYF
TGTGCCAGCAGCTTCAACCCGGCGGCAGAAAACATTCAGTACTTC
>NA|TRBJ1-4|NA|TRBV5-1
CASSTTGGNEKLFF
TGCGCCAGCAGCACGACAGGAGGTAATGAAAAACTGTTTTTT
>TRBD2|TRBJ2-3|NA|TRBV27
CASSLIAGAITDTQYF
TGTGCCAGCAGTTTAATAGCGGGGGCAATCACAGATACGCAGTATTTT
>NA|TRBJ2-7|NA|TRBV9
CASSPDQDVEQYF
TGTGCCAGCAGCCCCGACCAGGATGTCGAGCAGTACTTC
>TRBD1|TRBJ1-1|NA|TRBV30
CAWRADRYTEAFF
TGTGCCTGGAGGGCGGACAGGTACACTGAAGCTTTCTTT
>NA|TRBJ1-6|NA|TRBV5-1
CASSLAGNSPLHF
TGCGCCAGCAGCTTGGCCGGTAATTCACCCCTCCACTTT
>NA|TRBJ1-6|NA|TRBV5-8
CASSPPGVGSYNSPLHF
TGTGCCAGCAGCCCCCCAGGGGTCGGCTCCTATAATTCACCCCTCCACTTT
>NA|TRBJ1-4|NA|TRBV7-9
CASSLGVRGGEKLFF
TGTGCCAGCAGCTTAGGTGTTCGGGGAGGCGAAAAACTGTTTTTT
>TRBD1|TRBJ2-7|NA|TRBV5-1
CASSLAGDRGSYEQYF
TGCGCCAGCAGCTTGGCCGGGGACAGGGGGAGCTACGAGCAGTACTTC
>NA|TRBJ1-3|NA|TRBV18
CASSPRQVSGNTIYF
TGTGCCAGCTCACCCCGACAGGTCTCTGGAAACACCATATATTTT